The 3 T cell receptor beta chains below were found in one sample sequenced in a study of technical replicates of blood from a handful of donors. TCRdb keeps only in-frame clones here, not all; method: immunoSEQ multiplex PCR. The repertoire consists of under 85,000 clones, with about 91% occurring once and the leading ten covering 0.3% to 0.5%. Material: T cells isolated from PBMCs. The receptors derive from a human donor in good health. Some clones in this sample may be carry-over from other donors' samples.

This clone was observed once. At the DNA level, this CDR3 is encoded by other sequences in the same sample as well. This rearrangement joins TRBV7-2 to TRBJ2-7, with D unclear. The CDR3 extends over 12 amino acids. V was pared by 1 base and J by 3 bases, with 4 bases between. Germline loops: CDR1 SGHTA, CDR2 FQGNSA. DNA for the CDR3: TGTGCCAGCAGCTTAGTTCGCTACGAGCAGTACTTC. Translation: CASSLVRYEQYF. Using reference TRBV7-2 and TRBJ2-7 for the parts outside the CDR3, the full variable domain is GAGVSQSPSNKVTEKGKDVELRCDPISGHTALYWYRQSLGQGLEFLIYFQGNSAPDKSGLPSDRFSAERTGGSVSTLTIQRTQQEDSAVYLCASSLVRYEQYFGPGTRLTVT.

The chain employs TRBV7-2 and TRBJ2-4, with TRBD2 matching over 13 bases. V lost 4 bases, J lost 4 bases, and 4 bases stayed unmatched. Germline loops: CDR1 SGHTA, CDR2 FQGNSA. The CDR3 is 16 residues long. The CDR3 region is CASSWGLAGMKNIQYF. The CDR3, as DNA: TGTGCCAGCAGCTGGGGACTAGCGGGGATGAAAAACATTCAGTACTTC.

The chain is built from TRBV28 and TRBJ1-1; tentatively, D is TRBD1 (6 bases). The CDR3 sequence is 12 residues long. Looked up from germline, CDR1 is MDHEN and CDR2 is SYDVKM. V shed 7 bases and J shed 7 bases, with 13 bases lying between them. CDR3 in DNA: TGTGCCAGCATCGGCAGGGGCGTTGAAGCTTTCTTT. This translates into CASIGRGVEAFF.